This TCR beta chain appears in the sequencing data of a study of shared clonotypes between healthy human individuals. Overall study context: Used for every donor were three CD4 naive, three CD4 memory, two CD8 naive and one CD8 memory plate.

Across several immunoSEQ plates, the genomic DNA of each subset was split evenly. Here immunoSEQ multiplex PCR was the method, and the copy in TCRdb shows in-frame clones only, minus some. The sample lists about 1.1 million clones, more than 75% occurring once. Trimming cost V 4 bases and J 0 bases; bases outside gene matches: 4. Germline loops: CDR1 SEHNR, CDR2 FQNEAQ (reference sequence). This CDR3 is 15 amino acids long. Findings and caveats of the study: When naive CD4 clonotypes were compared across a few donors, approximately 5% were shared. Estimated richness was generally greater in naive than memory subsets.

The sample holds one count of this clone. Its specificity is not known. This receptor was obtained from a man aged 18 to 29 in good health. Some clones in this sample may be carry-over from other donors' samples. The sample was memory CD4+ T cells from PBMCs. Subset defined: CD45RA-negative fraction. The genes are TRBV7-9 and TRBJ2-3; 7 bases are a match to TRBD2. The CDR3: CASSSGSGSTDTQYF. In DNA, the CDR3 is TGTGCCAGCAGCTCGGGTAGCGGGAGCACAGATACGCAGTATTTT.